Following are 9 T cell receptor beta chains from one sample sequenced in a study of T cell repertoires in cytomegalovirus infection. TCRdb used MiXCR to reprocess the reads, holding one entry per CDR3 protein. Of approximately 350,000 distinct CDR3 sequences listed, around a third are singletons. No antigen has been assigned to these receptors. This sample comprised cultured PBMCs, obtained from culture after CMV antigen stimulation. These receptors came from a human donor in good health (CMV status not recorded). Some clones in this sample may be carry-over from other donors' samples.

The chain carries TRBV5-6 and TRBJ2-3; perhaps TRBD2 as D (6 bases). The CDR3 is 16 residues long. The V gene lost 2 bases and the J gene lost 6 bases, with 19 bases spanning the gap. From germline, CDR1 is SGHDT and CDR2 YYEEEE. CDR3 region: CASSLGGATVLDTQYF. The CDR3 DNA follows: TGTGCCAGCAGCTTAGGAGGGGCCACCGTTTTGGATACGCAGTATTTT.

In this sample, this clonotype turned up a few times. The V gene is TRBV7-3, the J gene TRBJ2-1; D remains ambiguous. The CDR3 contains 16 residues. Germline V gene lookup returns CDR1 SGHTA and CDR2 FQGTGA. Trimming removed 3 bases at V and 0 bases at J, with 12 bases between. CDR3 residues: CASSLYRSFSYNEQFF. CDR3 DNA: TGTGCCAGCAGCTTGTACCGGTCTTTCTCCTACAATGAGCAGTTCTTC.

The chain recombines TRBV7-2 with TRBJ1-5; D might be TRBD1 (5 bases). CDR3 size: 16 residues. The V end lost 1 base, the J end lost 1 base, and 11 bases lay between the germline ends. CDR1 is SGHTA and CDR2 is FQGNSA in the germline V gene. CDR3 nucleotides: TGTGCCAGCAGCTTAGGGTGGAGGGGAAGCAATCAGCCCCAGCATTTT. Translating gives CASSLGWRGSNQPQHF.

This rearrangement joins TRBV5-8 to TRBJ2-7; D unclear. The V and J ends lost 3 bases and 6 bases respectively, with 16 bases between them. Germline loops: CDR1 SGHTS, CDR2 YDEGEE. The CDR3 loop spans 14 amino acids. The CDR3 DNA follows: TGTGCCAGCAGCTCTGGCAACTCCTACTTCGAGCAGTACTTC. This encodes CASSSGNSYFEQYF.

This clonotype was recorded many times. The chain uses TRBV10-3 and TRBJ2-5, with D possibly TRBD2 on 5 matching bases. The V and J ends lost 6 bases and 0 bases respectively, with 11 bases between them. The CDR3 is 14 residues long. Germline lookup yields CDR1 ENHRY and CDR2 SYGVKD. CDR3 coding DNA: TGTGCCATCAGGACTCGAGCGGACCAAGAGACCCAGTACTTC. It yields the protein CAIRTRADQETQYF.

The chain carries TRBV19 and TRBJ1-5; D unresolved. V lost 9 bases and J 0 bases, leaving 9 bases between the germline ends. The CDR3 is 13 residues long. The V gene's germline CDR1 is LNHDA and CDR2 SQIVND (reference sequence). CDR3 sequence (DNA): TGTGCCAGCACTGACTATAGCAATCAGCCCCAGCATTTT. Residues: CASTDYSNQPQHF.

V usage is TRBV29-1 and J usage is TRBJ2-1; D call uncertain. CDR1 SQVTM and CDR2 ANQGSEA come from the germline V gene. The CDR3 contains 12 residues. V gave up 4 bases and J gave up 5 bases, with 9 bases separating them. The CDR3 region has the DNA TGCAGCGTTGCACTCAGAAACAATGAGCAGTTCTTC. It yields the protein CSVALRNNEQFF.

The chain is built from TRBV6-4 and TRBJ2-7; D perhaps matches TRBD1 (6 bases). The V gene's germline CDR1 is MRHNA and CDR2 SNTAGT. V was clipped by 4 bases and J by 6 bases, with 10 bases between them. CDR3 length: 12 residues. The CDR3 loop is CASSVWGREQYV. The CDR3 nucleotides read TGTGCCAGCAGTGTATGGGGGCGCGAGCAGTACGTC.

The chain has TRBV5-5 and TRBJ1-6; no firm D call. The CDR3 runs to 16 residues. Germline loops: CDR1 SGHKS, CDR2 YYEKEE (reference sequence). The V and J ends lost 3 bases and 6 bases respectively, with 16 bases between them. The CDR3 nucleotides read TGTGCCAGCAGCTCGTGGGAACAGCTACTTAATTCACCCCTCCACTTT. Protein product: CASSSWEQLLNSPLHF.